The rows below give T cell receptor beta chains drawn from one sample of a study of CD8 T cells in Susac syndrome. TCRdb analysed the immunoSEQ multiplex PCR reads with MiXCR anew, one entry per CDR3 protein. Of 150,000 or so distinct CDR3 sequences in the sample, approximately 94% were seen once. The source material was CD4+ T cells from PBMCs. These receptors came from a human donor with multiple sclerosis. Both conserved end residues are part of each CDR3. D genes are given only for firm matches. Rows give clone size only sometimes, using once, few, many, or a class for an expanded clone.

TRBJ2-7 - - TRBV21-1 CASSKRGQCYEQYF TGTGCCAGCAGCAAAAGAGGACAGTGCTACGAGCAGTACTTC
TRBJ1-1 - - TRBV15 CATALDVSRTEAFF TGTGCCACTGCTCTAGATGTATCTCGGACTGAAGCTTTCTTT
TRBJ1-1 TRBD1 - TRBV6-1 CASSSGTGTEAFF TGTGCCAGCAGTTCTGGGACAGGCACTGAAGCTTTCTTT
TRBJ2-7 TRBD2 - TRBV28 CATEGEGYEQYF TGTGCCACCGAAGGGGAGGGTTACGAGCAGTACTTC
TRBJ2-7 TRBD2 - TRBV19 CASYYQRDGDEQYF TGTGCCAGTTACTATCAGCGGGACGGAGACGAGCAGTACTTC
TRBJ2-7 TRBD1 - TRBV29-1 CSVEFGTGLEQYF TGCAGCGTTGAGTTTGGGACAGGGCTCGAGCAGTACTTC
TRBJ2-5 TRBD1 - TRBV5-1 CASRLDRGQETQYF TGCGCCAGCAGGCTGGACAGGGGACAAGAGACCCAGTACTTC
TRBJ2-5 - - TRBV20-1 CSAPPGPQETQYF TGCAGTGCCCCTCCCGGGCCCCAAGAGACCCAGTACTTC
TRBJ1-2 - - TRBV6-5 CASSSSGSNYGYTF TGTGCCAGCAGTTCCTCGGGGTCTAACTATGGCTACACCTTC
TRBJ1-3 - - TRBV9 CASSVGVDYSGNTIYF TGTGCCAGCAGCGTAGGGGTAGACTACTCTGGAAACACCATATATTTT
TRBJ2-7 - - TRBV20-1 CSARVRGAYEQYF TGCAGTGCTAGAGTCAGGGGAGCCTACGAGCAGTACTTC
TRBJ1-5 - - TRBV20-1 CSAREGGKEPQHF TGCAGTGCTAGAGAGGGGGGGAAGGAGCCCCAGCATTTT
TRBJ1-1 TRBD1 - TRBV3-1 CASSQRTGFNTEAFF TGTGCCAGCAGCCAGCGGACAGGGTTTAACACTGAAGCTTTCTTT
TRBJ2-1 TRBD2 - TRBV20-1 CSARRPQLWREANYNEQFF TGCAGTGCTAGGCGGCCCCAGTTGTGGCGGGAGGCTAACTACAATGAGCAGTTCTTC
TRBJ2-5 - - TRBV12-3/TRBV12-4 CASSLEGGRETQYF TGTGCCAGCAGTTTAGAGGGGGGGAGGGAGACCCAGTACTTC
TRBJ2-7 - - TRBV11-2 CASSSIYLSYEQYF TGTGCCAGCAGCTCGATTTACCTCTCCTACGAGCAGTACTTC
TRBJ2-1 TRBD2 - TRBV7-7 CASSLGGLADMGEQFF TGTGCCAGCAGCTTAGGCGGACTAGCGGACATGGGTGAGCAGTTCTTC
TRBJ2-1 TRBD1 - TRBV5-1 CASSFFGQGAIDEQFF TGCGCCAGCAGCTTCTTCGGACAGGGGGCTATTGATGAGCAGTTCTTC
TRBJ2-1 - - TRBV30 CAWSGYNEQFF TGTGCCTGGAGTGGTTACAATGAGCAGTTCTTC
TRBJ1-5 - - TRBV7-2 CASSLEGGRNQPQHF TGTGCCAGCAGCCTAGAGGGAGGGAGGAATCAGCCCCAGCATTTT
TRBJ1-1 - - TRBV3-1 CASSQDEPRGNTEAFF TGTGCCAGCAGCCAAGATGAGCCGAGGGGGAACACTGAAGCTTTCTTT
TRBJ2-7 - once TRBV30 CAWGTSSYEQYF TGTGCCTGGGGGACAAGCTCCTACGAGCAGTACTTC
TRBJ1-3 - - TRBV21-1 CASSTGGRSGNTIYF TGTGCCAGCAGCACCGGCGGCAGGTCTGGAAACACCATATATTTT
TRBJ1-2 - - TRBV30 CALQGYGYTF TGTGCTTTACAGGGCTACGGCTACACCTTC
TRBJ2-1 TRBD1 - TRBV10-3 CAISITGTASYNEQFF TGTGCCATCAGTATTACCGGGACAGCCTCCTACAATGAGCAGTTCTTC
TRBJ1-5 TRBD1 - TRBV20-1 CSARNRGSNQPQHF TGCAGTGCTAGGAACAGGGGTTCGAATCAGCCCCAGCATTTT
TRBJ2-1 - - TRBV29-1 CSVEARGSFDEQFF TGCAGCGTTGAAGCCAGGGGTTCATTTGATGAGCAGTTCTTC
TRBJ1-4 - - TRBV5-4 CASSLHTTQRSDGKLFF TGTGCCAGCAGCTTACATACCACCCAGCGATCGGACGGAAAACTGTTTTTT
TRBJ1-4 - - TRBV4-1 CASSRVTNEKLFF TGCGCCAGCAGCCGGGTCACTAATGAAAAACTGTTTTTT
TRBJ2-3 - - TRBV20-1 CSARDPVGTDTQYF TGCAGTGCTAGAGATCCTGTCGGCACAGATACGCAGTATTTT
TRBJ1-5 - - TRBV12-3/TRBV12-4 CASATGRRGNQPQHF TGTGCTTCCGCTACAGGGCGCCGGGGCAATCAGCCCCAGCATTTT
TRBJ2-1 - - TRBV6-4 CASSRDDNEQFF TGTGCCAGCAGCAGGGACGACAATGAGCAGTTCTTC
TRBJ1-2 TRBD1 - TRBV15 CATSRVDRDNGYTF TGTGCCACCAGCAGAGTAGACAGGGACAATGGCTACACCTTC
TRBJ1-1 - - TRBV29-1 CSAQEVGGRASTEAFF TGCAGCGCGCAAGAGGTAGGCGGCCGTGCGAGCACTGAAGCTTTCTTT
TRBJ1-5 - - TRBV20-1 CSARLGEQPQHF TGCAGTGCTAGATTGGGCGAACAGCCCCAGCATTTT
TRBJ2-2 - - TRBV10-3 CAISEYGDTGELFF TGTGCCATCAGTGAATACGGGGACACCGGGGAGCTGTTTTTT
TRBJ2-1 - - TRBV27 CASSPRRPGNEQFF TGTGCCAGCAGTCCCCGACGGCCCGGCAATGAGCAGTTCTTC
TRBJ2-2 TRBD2 - TRBV12-3/TRBV12-4 CASSPRSSGSTGELFF TGTGCCAGCAGCCCGCGGAGTAGCGGGAGTACCGGGGAGCTGTTTTTT
TRBJ2-7 - - TRBV18 CASSPGARAEQYF TGTGCCAGCTCCCCGGGGGCTCGGGCCGAGCAGTACTTC
TRBJ1-2 - - TRBV19 CASRMASGYGYTF TGTGCCAGTCGAATGGCTTCGGGCTATGGCTACACCTTC
TRBJ1-5 - - TRBV6-6 CASREMGASPDQHF TGTGCCAGCAGAGAAATGGGGGCCAGCCCTGACCAGCATTTT